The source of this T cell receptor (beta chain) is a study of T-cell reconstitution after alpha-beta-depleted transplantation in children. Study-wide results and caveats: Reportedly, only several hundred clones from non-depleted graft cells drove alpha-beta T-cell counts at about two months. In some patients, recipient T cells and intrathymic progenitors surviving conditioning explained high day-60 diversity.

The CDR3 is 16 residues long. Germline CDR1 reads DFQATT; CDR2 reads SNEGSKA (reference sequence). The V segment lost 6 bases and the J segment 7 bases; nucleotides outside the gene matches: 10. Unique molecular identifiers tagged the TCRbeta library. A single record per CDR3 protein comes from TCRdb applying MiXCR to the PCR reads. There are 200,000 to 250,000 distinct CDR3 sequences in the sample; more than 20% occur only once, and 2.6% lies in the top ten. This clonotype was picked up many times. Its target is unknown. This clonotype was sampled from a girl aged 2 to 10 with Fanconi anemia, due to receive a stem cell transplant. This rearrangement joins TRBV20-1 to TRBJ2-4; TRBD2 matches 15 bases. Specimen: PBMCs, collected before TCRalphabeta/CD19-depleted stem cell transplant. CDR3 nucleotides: TGCAGTGCCCACCTTGGGACTAGCGGGAGGACGAACATTCAGTACTTC. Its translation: CSAHLGTSGRTNIQYF.